This TCR beta chain was obtained from a study of T cell responses to AZD1222 COVID-19 vaccine. The assay was immunoSEQ multiplex PCR, and TCRdb's table has in-frame clones only and misses some. The sample contains fewer than 70,000 clones, roughly 87% of which appear only once. Per germline, CDR1 MNHEY and CDR2 SVGEGT. This CDR3 is 15 amino acids long. V lost 2 bases to trimming and J lost 4 bases; unmatched junction nucleotides: 4. Study-level points and caveats: Among the donors, most were white British and more were female, and clonal diversity was possibly underestimated. A rise in Spike-specific TCR breadth and depth followed two AZD1222 doses.

Turning to this clone: No antigen is known for it.

The J gene is TRBJ2-2, the V gene TRBV6-2 or TRBV6-3; 7 nucleotides align to TRBD1. The source material was peripheral blood, sampled 28 days after the second AZD1222 dose. This clonotype was obtained from an adult who received the AZD1222 COVID-19 vaccine. CDR3 sequence reads: CASSYVGQLTGELFF. Written as DNA, the CDR3 is TGTGCCAGCAGTTACGTGGGACAGCTCACCGGGGAGCTGTTTTTT.